This TCR beta chain was sequenced for a study of shared clonotypes between healthy human individuals. Study context: CD8 memory received one plate per donor, CD8 naive two, CD4 memory three and CD4 naive three.

CDR3 length: 14 residues. The V gene lost 4 bases and the J gene lost 6 bases, with 11 bases spanning the gap. Germline V CDR1 and CDR2: SGHDT, YYEEEE. Assay: immunoSEQ multiplex PCR; the TCRdb copy retains only in-frame clones and omits some. The profile covers some 2,000,000 clones, with roughly 96% appearing a single time and approximately 0.13% taken by the ten largest. Donors included only healthy HIV-negative adults lacking recent acute infections or vaccinations. From CD4+ cells came CD45RA+ naive and CD45RA-negative memory subsets. The sample comprised naive CD4+ T cells sorted from blood. Subset here: CD45RA+ positively selected. This clonotype was obtained from a man aged 18-30 years in good health. This chain joins TRBV5-6 and TRBJ1-6; a weak D match, TRBD1 (6 bases). The CDR3 loop is CASSPRGLNSPLHF. As DNA, the CDR3 is TGTGCCAGCAGCCCCAGGGGCCTTAATTCACCCCTCCACTTT. The variable domain in full, completed from reference TRBV5-6 and TRBJ1-6, reads DAGVTQSPTHLIKTRGQQVTLRCSPKSGHDTVSWYQQALGQGPQFIFQYYEEEERQRGNFPDRFSGHQFPNYSSELNVNALLLGDSALYLCASSPRGLNSPLHFGNGTRLTVT.